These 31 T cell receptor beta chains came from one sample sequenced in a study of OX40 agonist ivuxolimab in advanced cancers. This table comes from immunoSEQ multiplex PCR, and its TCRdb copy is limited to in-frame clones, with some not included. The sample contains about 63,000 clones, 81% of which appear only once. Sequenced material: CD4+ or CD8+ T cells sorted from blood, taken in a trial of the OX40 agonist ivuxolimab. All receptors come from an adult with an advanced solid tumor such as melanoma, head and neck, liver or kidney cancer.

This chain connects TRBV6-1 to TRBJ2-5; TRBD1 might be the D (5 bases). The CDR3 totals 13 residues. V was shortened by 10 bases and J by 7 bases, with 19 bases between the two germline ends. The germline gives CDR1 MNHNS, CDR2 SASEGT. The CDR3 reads CATLPDSKRTQYF. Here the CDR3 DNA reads TGTGCCACCCTACCCGACAGCAAGAGGACCCAGTACTTC.

CDR3 sequence (DNA): TGTGCCAGAAGCCCGAATCCGGGTGAGGTGCGCACAGATACGCAGTATTTT. Protein product: CARSPNPGEVRTDTQYF. V usage is TRBV5-3 and J usage is TRBJ2-3; D call uncertain. TRBV5-3 is treated as an ORF (open reading frame) with a function not yet certain. Trimming removed 4 bases at V and 1 base at J, with 19 bases between. The CDR3 is 17 residues long.

The CDR3 DNA sequence: TGTGCCAGCAGCGTTGGATTAGGACAGGGAGGTGAAAAACTGTTTTTT. Translating it yields CASSVGLGQGGEKLFF. The V call is TRBV9, the J call TRBJ1-4; 8 nucleotides match TRBD1. Germline assignment: CDR1 SGDLS and CDR2 YYNGEE. With 2 bases clipped from V and 7 bases from J, the junction kept 10 bases outside the gene matches. The CDR3 totals 16 residues.

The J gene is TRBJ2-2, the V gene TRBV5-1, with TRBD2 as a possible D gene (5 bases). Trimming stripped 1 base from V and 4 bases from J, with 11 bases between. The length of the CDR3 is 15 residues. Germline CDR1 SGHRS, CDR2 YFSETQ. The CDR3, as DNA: TGCGCCAGCAGCTTGCAGACTACCCCCACCGGGGAGCTGTTTTTT. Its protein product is CASSLQTTPTGELFF.

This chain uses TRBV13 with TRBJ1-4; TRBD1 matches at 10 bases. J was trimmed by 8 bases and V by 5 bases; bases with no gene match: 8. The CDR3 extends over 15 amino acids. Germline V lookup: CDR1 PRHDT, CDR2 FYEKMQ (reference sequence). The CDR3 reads CASSERTGGLEKLFF. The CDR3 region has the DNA TGTGCCAGCAGCGAGCGGACAGGGGGACTAGAAAAACTGTTTTTT.

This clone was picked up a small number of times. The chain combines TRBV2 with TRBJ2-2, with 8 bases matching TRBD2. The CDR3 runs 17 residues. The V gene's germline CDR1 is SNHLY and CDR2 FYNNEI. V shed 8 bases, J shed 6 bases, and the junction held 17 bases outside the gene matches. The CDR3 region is CASHRDPGGLEAGELFF. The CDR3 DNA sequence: TGTGCCAGCCACAGAGATCCGGGGGGGCTGGAGGCCGGGGAGCTGTTTTTT.

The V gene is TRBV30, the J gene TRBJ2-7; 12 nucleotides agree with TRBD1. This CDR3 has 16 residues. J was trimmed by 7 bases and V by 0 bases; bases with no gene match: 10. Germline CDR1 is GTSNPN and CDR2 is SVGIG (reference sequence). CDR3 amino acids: CAWSVAGTGGVKEQYF. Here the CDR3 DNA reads TGTGCCTGGAGTGTTGCCGGGACAGGGGGCGTGAAGGAGCAGTACTTC.

The CDR3 here is CASGLGTQNNQPQHF. DNA of the CDR3: TGTGCTAGTGGTTTGGGGACACAGAACAATCAGCCCCAGCATTTT. This chain links TRBV12-5 with TRBJ1-5; the D gene is possibly TRBD1 (5 bases). The germline V gene has CDR1 LGHNT and CDR2 FRNRAP. The CDR3 loop spans 15 amino acids. Trimming stripped 1 base from V and 3 bases from J, with 10 bases between.

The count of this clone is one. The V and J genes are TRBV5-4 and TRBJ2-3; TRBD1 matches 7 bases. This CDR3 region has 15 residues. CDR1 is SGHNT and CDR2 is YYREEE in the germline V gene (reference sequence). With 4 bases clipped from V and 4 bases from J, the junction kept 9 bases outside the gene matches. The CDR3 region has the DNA TGTGCCAGCAGCCGGACAGGTGTCTGGGCAGATACGCAGTATTTT. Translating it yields CASSRTGVWADTQYF.

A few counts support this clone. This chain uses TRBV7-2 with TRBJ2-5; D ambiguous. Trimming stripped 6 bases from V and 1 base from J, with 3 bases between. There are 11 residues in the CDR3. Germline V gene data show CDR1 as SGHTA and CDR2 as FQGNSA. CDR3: CASRTQETQYF. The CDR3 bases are TGTGCCAGCAGAACCCAAGAGACCCAGTACTTC.

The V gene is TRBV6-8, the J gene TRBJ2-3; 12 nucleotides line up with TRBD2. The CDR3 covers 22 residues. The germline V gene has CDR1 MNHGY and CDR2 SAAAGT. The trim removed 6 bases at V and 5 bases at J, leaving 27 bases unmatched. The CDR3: CASSREGTSGGPLPTHIDTQYF. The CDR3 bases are TGTGCCAGCAGCCGTGAGGGCACTAGCGGGGGGCCTCTCCCCACACACATAGATACGCAGTATTTT.

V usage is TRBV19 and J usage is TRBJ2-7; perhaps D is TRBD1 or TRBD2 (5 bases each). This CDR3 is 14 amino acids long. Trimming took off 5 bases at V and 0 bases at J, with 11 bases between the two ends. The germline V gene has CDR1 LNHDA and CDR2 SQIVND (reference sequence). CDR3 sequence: CASSRAGSSYEQYF. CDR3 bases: TGTGCCAGTAGTCGGGCAGGGAGCTCCTACGAGCAGTACTTC.

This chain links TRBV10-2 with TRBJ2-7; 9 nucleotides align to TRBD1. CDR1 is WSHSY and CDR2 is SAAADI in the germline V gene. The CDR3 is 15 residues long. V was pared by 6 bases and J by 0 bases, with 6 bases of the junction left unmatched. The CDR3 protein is CASRQDRGNSYEQYF. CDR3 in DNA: TGCGCCAGCAGACAGGACAGGGGAAACTCCTACGAGCAGTACTTC.

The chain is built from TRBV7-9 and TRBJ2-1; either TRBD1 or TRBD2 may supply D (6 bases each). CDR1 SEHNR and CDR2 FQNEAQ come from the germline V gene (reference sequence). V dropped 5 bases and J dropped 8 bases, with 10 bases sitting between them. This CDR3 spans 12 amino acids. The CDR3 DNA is TGTGCCAGCAGCCGAGGGGGGTATGAGCAGTTCTTC. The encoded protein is CASSRGGYEQFF.

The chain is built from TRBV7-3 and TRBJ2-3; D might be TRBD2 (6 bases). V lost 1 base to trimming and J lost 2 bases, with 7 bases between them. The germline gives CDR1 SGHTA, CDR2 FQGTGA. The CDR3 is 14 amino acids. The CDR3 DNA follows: TGTGCCAGCAGCTTAAGGGGGGACACAGATACGCAGTATTTT. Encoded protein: CASSLRGDTDTQYF.

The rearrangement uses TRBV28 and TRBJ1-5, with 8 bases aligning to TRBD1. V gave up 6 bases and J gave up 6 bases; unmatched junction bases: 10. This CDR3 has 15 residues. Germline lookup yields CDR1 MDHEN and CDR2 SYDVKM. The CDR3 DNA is TGTGCCAGCAGCACCGGACAGGGTGTCTTTCAGCCCCAGCATTTT. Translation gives CASSTGQGVFQPQHF.

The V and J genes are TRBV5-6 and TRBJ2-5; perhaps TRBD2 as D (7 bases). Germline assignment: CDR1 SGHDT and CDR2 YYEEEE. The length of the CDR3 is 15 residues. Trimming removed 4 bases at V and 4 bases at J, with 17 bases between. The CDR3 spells CASSMDGGARETQYF. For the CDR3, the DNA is TGTGCCAGCAGCATGGATGGGGGGGCCCGAGAGACCCAGTACTTC.

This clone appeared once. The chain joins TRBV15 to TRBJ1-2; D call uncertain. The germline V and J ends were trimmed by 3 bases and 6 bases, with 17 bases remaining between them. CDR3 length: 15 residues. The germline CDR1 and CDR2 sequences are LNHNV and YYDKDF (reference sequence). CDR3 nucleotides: TGTGCCACCAGCAGCCCTGGACGATTTATGGATGGCTACACCTTC. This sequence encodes CATSSPGRFMDGYTF.

The CDR3 DNA follows: TGTGCCTGGAGTGTAGGAGGGACTGGAAACACCATATATTTT. Its translation: CAWSVGGTGNTIYF. The chain employs TRBV30 and TRBJ1-3; D is uncertain. This CDR3 is 14 amino acids long. Germline loops: CDR1 GTSNPN, CDR2 SVGIG (reference sequence). Deletions cut 0 bases from V and 2 bases from J, with 8 bases between.

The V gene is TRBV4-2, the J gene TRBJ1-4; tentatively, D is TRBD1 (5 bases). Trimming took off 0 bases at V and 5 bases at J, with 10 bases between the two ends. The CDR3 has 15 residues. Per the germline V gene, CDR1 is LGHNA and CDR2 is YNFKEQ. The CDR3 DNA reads TGTGCCAGCAGCCAAGATCAGGGACGGAATGAAAAACTGTTTTTT. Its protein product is CASSQDQGRNEKLFF.

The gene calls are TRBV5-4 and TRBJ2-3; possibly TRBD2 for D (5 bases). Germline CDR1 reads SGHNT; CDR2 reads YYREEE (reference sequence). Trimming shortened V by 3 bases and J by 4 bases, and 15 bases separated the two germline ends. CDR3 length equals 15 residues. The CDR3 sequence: CASSSPGRGSDTQYF. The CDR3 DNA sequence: TGTGCCAGCAGCTCCCCGGGTCGGGGATCAGATACGCAGTATTTT.

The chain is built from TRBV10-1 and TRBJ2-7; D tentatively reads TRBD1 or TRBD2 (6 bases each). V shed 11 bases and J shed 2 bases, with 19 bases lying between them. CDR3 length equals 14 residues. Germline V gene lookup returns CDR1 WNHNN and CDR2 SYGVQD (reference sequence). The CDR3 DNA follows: TGCGCCCTCCGGAGGAGGGGGTTCACCTACGAGCAGTACTTC. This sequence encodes CALRRRGFTYEQYF.

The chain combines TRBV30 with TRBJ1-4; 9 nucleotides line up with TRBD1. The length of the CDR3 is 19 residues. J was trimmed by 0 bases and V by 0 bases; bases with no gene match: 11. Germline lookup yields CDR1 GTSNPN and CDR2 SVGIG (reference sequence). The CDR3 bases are TGTGCCTGGAGTGTCCTAGGGGGGGGACAGGGAGCAACTAATGAAAAACTGTTTTTT. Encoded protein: CAWSVLGGGQGATNEKLFF. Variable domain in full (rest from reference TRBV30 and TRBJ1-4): SQTIHQWPATLVQPVGSPLSLECTVEGTSNPNLYWYRQAAGRGLQLLFYSVGIGQISSEVPQNLSASRPQDRQFILSSKKLLLSDSGFYLCAWSVLGGGQGATNEKLFFGSGTQLSVL.

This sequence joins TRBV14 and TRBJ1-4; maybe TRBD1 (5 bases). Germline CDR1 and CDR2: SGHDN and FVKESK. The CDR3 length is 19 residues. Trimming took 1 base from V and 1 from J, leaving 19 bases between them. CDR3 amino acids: CASSQVSWQGGGTNEKLFF. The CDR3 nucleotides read TGTGCCAGCAGCCAAGTAAGTTGGCAGGGAGGTGGAACTAATGAAAAACTGTTTTTT.

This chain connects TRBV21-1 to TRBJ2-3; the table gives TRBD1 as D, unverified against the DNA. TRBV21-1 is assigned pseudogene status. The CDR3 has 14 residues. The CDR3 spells CAILRTGETDTQYF. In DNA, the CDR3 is TGTGCCATTCTCAGGACAGGGGAGACAGATACGCAGTATTTT.

DNA for the CDR3: TGTGCCAGCCGGATACAGGGAAATGAGCAGTTCTTC. Translating it yields CASRIQGNEQFF. The chain links TRBV28 to TRBJ2-1; possibly TRBD1 for D (6 bases). The V and J ends lost 8 bases and 7 bases respectively, with 12 bases between them. This CDR3 has 12 residues. Looked up from germline, CDR1 is MDHEN and CDR2 is SYDVKM.

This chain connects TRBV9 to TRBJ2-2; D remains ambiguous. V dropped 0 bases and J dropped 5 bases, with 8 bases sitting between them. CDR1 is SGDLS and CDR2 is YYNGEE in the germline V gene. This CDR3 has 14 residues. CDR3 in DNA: TGTGCCAGCAGCGTAGACATTTTTACCGGGGAGCTGTTTTTT. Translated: CASSVDIFTGELFF.

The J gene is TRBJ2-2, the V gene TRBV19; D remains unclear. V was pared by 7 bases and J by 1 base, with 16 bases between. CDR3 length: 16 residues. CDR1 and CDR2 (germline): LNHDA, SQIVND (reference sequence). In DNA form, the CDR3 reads TGTGCCAGTACCCTAAGGGCTAGAGGGAACACCGGGGAGCTGTTTTTT. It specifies CASTLRARGNTGELFF.

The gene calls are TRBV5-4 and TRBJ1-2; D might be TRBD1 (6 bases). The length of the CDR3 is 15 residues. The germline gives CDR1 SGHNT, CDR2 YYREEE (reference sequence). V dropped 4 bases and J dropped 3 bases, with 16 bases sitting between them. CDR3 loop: CASSPEGVPYYGYTF. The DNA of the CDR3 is TGTGCCAGCAGCCCCGAGGGGGTCCCATACTATGGCTACACCTTC.

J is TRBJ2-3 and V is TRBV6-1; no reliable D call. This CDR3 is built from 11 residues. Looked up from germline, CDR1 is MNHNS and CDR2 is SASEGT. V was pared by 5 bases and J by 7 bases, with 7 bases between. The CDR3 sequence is CASSFKYTQYF. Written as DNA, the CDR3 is TGTGCCAGCAGTTTCAAGTATACGCAGTATTTT.

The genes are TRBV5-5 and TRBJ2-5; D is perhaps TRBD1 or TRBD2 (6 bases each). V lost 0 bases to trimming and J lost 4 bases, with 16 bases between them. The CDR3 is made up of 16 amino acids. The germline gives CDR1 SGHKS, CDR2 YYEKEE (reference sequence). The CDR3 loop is CASSLGLGGAGETQYF. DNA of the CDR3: TGTGCCAGCAGCTTGGGCCTCGGGGGCGCGGGAGAGACCCAGTACTTC. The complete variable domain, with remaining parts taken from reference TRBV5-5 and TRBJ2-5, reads DAGVTQSPTHLIKTRGQQVTLRCSPISGHKSVSWYQQVLGQGPQFIFQYYEKEERGRGNFPDRFSARQFPNYSSELNVNALLLGDSALYLCASSLGLGGAGETQYFGPGTRLLVL.